This is a list of T cell receptor beta chains from one sample in a study of OX40 agonist ivuxolimab in advanced cancers. Profiling relied on immunoSEQ multiplex PCR, and the TCRdb table lists in-frame clones only, not all of them. The repertoire consists of around 60,000 clones, with 80% to 95% occurring once and the leading ten covering roughly an eighth. The sample was CD4+ or CD8+ T cells sorted from blood, taken in a trial of the OX40 agonist ivuxolimab. The receptors shown here come from an adult with an advanced solid tumor such as melanoma, head and neck, liver or kidney cancer. CDR3s include the opening cysteine and the closing phenylalanine or tryptophan. Each record gives: J gene, V gene, CDR3 protein.

j_call: TRBJ2-1; v_call: TRBV6-4; cdr3_aa: CASSDRASGDINEQFF
j_call: TRBJ2-2; v_call: TRBV28; cdr3_aa: CASRFGQGSLFF
j_call: TRBJ2-7; v_call: TRBV4-3; cdr3_aa: CASSQAGTGGYEQYF
j_call: NA; v_call: TRBV7-2; cdr3_aa: CASTGSLAGGPKLTYEQYF
j_call: TRBJ2-3; v_call: TRBV28; cdr3_aa: CASSYTDTQYF
j_call: TRBJ2-1; v_call: TRBV4-3; cdr3_aa: CASSQDGSGDYNEQFF
j_call: TRBJ2-7; v_call: TRBV6-1; cdr3_aa: CASSEFLAASYEQYF
j_call: TRBJ1-2; v_call: TRBV10-3; cdr3_aa: CATPGDRLGYTF
j_call: TRBJ2-7; v_call: TRBV19; cdr3_aa: CASSIDSPYEQYF
j_call: TRBJ2-7; v_call: TRBV5-6; cdr3_aa: CASSWSDSSYEQYF
j_call: TRBJ1-6; v_call: TRBV14; cdr3_aa: CASSPSLGPNSPLHF
j_call: TRBJ2-5; v_call: TRBV27; cdr3_aa: CASSPGTSGSETQYF
j_call: TRBJ1-4; v_call: TRBV28; cdr3_aa: CASSQGFATNEKLFF
j_call: TRBJ2-1; v_call: TRBV28; cdr3_aa: CASSFRTGGFNEQFF
j_call: TRBJ2-5; v_call: TRBV7-6; cdr3_aa: CASSTSGDVRETQYF
j_call: TRBJ1-4; v_call: TRBV25-1; cdr3_aa: CASSEVGDRQYNEKLFF
j_call: TRBJ2-6; v_call: TRBV19; cdr3_aa: CASSFGITGANVLTF
j_call: TRBJ2-3; v_call: TRBV7-6; cdr3_aa: CASSLAGGQVDTQYF